The next 16 T cell receptor beta chains were all read from a single sample in a study of T cells and copy number aberrations in small-cell lung cancer. The repertoire was sequenced with immunoSEQ multiplex PCR; TCRdb's copy has only in-frame clones and lacks some. The sample lists a few thousand clones; around 80% were seen once. Source material: normal tissue next to the tumor. The source is a man in his forties with small cell lung cancer.

This clone occurred a few times. The J gene is TRBJ2-1, the V gene TRBV11-3; 9 bases agree with TRBD2. The CDR3 consists of 17 residues. V shed 0 bases and J 12 bases; nucleotides not matched to a gene: 15. Germline V gene sequence: CDR1 SGHNT, CDR2 YENEEA. The CDR3: CASSLDNEREVLSAQFF. The CDR3, as DNA: TGTGCCAGCAGCTTAGATAACGAGCGGGAGGTTCTTTCCGCGCAGTTCTTC.

The CDR3 coding sequence is TGTGCCAGCAGTTCGGGACCATCTGGAAACACCATATATTTT. Residues: CASSSGPSGNTIYF. This sequence joins TRBV5-5 and TRBJ1-3, with D maybe TRBD1 (5 bases). Germline CDR1 SGHKS, CDR2 YYEKEE (reference sequence). The CDR3 spans 14 residues. V was cut by 5 bases and J by 1 base, with 10 bases left in between.

This rearrangement joins TRBV5-1 to TRBJ2-7; tentative D call: TRBD1 (6 bases). The CDR3 spans 15 residues. V was pared by 4 bases and J by 7 bases, with 21 bases between. Germline loops: CDR1 SGHRS, CDR2 YFSETQ. The CDR3 coding sequence is TGCGCCAGCAGCCACGGGGACACTTCTTTGGGGGAGCAGTACTTC. Encoded protein: CASSHGDTSLGEQYF.

The CDR3, as DNA: TGCAGCGTCTATACTAGCGGAAAAGAGACCCAGTACTTC. This translates into CSVYTSGKETQYF. The rearrangement joins TRBV29-1 to TRBJ2-5, with 8 bases fitting TRBD2. From germline, CDR1 is SQVTM and CDR2 ANQGSEA. The CDR3 covers 13 residues. V trimming: 6 bases; J trimming: 3 bases; junction bases outside the gene matches: 6.

The chain joins TRBV27 to TRBJ2-1, with 14 bases identical to TRBD2. After removal of 4 bases from V and 9 bases from J, the junction contained 5 bases not matched to a gene. The germline gives CDR1 MNHEY, CDR2 SMNVEV (reference sequence). The CDR3 is 15 amino acids. The CDR3 DNA reads as TGTGCCAGCAGTTCGGGGACTAGCGGGAGCACTGAGCAGTTCTTC. This sequence encodes CASSSGTSGSTEQFF.

CDR3 sequence: CAWSRKTVYLRDTQYF. CDR3 bases: TGTGCCTGGAGTCGGAAAACAGTGTACCTTCGAGATACGCAGTATTTT. The chain links TRBV30 to TRBJ2-3; D call uncertain. The CDR3 runs 16 residues. The germline V gene has CDR1 GTSNPN and CDR2 SVGIG (reference sequence). V dropped 2 bases and J dropped 5 bases, with 20 bases sitting between them.

Remarks on this clone: At one end the junction does not follow the germline gene, possibly because of a read error. The rearrangement links TRBV7-2 to TRBJ2-7; 12 nucleotides line up with TRBD2. The CDR3 has 15 residues. Germline assignment: CDR1 SGHTA and CDR2 FQGNSA. As DNA, the CDR3 is TGTGCCAGCAGCCTAGCGGGGGGGTATCGGTACGAGCAGTACTTC. Its translation is CASSLAGGYRYEQYF. Full variable domain (missing parts from reference TRBV7-2 and TRBJ2-7): GAGVSQSPSNKVTEKGKDVELRCDPISGHTALYWYRQSLGQGLEFLIYFQGNSAPDKSGLPSDRFSAERTGGSVSTLTIQRTQQEDSAVYLCASSLAGGYRYEQYFGPGTRLTVT.

The chain has TRBV6-1 and TRBJ1-4; no clear D gene. Germline CDR1 MNHNS, CDR2 SASEGT. The CDR3 length is 15 residues. V lost 10 bases and J 4 bases, leaving 19 bases between the germline ends. CDR3 nucleotides: TGTGCCACCAACGGTGGGGTATCCTTTAATGAAAAACTGTTTTTT. Amino acid sequence: CATNGGVSFNEKLFF.

This sequence joins TRBV19 and TRBJ2-3, with TRBD1 identical over 7 bases. The V gene's germline CDR1 is LNHDA and CDR2 SQIVND (reference sequence). The CDR3 runs to 15 residues. The V gene end was trimmed by 5 bases and the J gene end by 0 bases; junction bases not matched to a gene: 5. CDR3 loop: CASSRTGASTDTQYF. DNA of the CDR3: TGTGCCAGTAGTCGGACAGGAGCTAGCACAGATACGCAGTATTTT. The full variable domain, rest sourced from reference TRBV19 and TRBJ2-3, is DGGITQSPKYLFRKEGQNVTLSCEQNLNHDAMYWYRQDPGQGLRLIYYSQIVNDFQKGDIAEGYSVSREKKESFPLTVTSAQKNPTAFYLCASSRTGASTDTQYFGPGTRLTVL.

V is TRBV11-3 and J is TRBJ1-2; D is undetermined. The V end lost 0 bases, the J end lost 2 bases, and 7 bases lay between the germline ends. Per germline, CDR1 SGHNT and CDR2 YENEEA. CDR3 length: 14 residues. As DNA, the CDR3 is TGTGCCAGCAGCTTAGACTCGATCAACTATGGCTACACCTTC. The encoded protein is CASSLDSINYGYTF.

Concerning this clone: A junction end diverges from the germline sequence, so it may reflect a read error. This sample also contains other DNA sequences that code for the same CDR3. This rearrangement joins TRBV2 to TRBJ1-5; TRBD1 agrees at 9 bases. The CDR3 loop spans 14 amino acids. The germline V gene has CDR1 SNHLY and CDR2 FYNNEI. The CDR3 DNA is TGTGCTAGCAGGGGGGGACAGGGCTATCAGCCCCAGCATTTT. This codes for CASRGGQGYQPQHF. Full variable domain (outside the CDR3, taken from reference TRBV2 and TRBJ1-5): EPEVTQTPSHQVTQMGQEVILRCVPISNHLYFYWYRQILGQKVEFLVSFYNNEISEKSEIFDDQFSVERPDGSNFTLKIRSTKLEDSAMYFCASRGGQGYQPQHFGDGTRLSIL.

This clone was recorded only once. The rearrangement links TRBV4-2 to TRBJ2-3; D might be TRBD1 (6 bases). The germline gives CDR1 LGHNA, CDR2 YNFKEQ. V lost 0 bases and J lost 6, with 13 bases in between. The CDR3 covers 15 residues. CDR3 in DNA: TGTGCCAGCAGCCAAGATCTAGCAGGGGAGGATACGCAGTATTTT. This encodes CASSQDLAGEDTQYF.

The rearrangement joins TRBV9 to TRBJ2-7; 8 nucleotides line up with TRBD2. Germline CDR1 reads SGDLS; CDR2 reads YYNGEE. CDR3 length equals 18 residues. Germline trimming cut 1 base from V and 2 bases from J; bases unmatched to any gene: 14. CDR3 loop: CASSVLAGLRDITYEQYF. The CDR3 nucleotides are TGTGCCAGCAGCGTACTAGCGGGTCTTCGGGACATAACCTACGAGCAGTACTTC.

The gene calls are TRBV14 and TRBJ2-7; 10 bases agree with TRBD1. The CDR3 consists of 14 residues. With 1 base clipped from V and 6 bases from J, the junction kept 3 bases outside the gene matches. Germline V gene data show CDR1 as SGHDN and CDR2 as FVKESK. CDR3 region: CASSQARTGGEQYF. The CDR3 DNA sequence: TGTGCCAGCAGCCAAGCCCGGACAGGGGGCGAGCAGTACTTC.

By proportion, this clone is large. The chain couples TRBV29-1 to TRBJ1-1; D uncertain. Germline values: CDR1 SQVTM, CDR2 ANQGSEA. V shed 2 bases and J shed 2 bases, with 9 bases lying between them. This CDR3 is built from 13 residues. This CDR3 is CSVESHSNTEAFF. In DNA form, the CDR3 reads TGCAGCGTTGAATCCCACAGTAACACTGAAGCTTTCTTT.

J is TRBJ2-5 and V is TRBV7-9; D gene ambiguous. The germline gives CDR1 SEHNR, CDR2 FQNEAQ (reference sequence). The CDR3 loop spans 14 amino acids. The V end lost 5 bases, the J end lost 2 bases, and 12 bases lay between the germline ends. The CDR3 region has the DNA TGTGCCAGCAGCCCCAACAGAACTCAAGAGACCCAGTACTTC. It is translated as CASSPNRTQETQYF.